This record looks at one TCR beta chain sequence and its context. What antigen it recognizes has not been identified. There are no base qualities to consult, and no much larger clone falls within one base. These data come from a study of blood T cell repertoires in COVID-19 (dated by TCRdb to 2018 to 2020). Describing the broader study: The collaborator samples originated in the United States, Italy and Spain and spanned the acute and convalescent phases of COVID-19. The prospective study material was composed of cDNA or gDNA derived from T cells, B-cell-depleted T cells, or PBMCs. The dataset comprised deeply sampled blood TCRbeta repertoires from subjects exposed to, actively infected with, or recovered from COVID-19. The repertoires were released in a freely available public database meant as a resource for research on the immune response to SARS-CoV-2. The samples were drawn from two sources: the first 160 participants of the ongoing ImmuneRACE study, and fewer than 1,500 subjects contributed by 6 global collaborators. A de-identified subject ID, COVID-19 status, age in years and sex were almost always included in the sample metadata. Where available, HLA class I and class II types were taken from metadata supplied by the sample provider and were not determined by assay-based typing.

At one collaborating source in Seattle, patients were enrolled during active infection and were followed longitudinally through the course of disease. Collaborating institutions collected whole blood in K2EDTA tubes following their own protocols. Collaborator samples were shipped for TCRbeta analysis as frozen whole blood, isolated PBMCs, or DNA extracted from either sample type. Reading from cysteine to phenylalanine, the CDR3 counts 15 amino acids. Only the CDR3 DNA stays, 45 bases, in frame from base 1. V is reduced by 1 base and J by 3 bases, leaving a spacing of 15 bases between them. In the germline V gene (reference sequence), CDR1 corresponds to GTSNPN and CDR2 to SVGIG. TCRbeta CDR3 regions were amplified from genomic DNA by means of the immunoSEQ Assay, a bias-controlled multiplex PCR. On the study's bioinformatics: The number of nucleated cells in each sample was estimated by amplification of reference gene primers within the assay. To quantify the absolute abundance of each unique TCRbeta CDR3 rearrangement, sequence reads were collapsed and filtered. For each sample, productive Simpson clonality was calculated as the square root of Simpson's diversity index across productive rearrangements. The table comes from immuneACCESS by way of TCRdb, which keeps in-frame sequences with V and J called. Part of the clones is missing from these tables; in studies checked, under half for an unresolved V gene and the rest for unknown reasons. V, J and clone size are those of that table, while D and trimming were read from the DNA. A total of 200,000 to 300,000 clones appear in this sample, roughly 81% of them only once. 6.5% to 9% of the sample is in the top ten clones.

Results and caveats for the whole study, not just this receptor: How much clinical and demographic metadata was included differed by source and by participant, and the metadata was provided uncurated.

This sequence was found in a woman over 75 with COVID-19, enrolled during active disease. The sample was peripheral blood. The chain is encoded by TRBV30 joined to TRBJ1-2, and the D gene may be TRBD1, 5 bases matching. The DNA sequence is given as TGTGCCTGGAGTGGAAACAGACTAGGGGACTATGGCTACACCTTC. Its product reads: CAWSGNRLGDYGYTF.